This note documents a single TCR beta chain sequence. Sequencing was performed with immunoSEQ multiplex PCR; in TCRdb, only in-frame clones are kept and a portion is missing. The table lists over 250,000 clones, 70% to 90% of them singletons. These data belong to a study of blood T cell repertoires in COVID-19. The overall study: In each case, the material was cDNA or gDNA derived from T cells, B-cell-depleted T cells, or PBMCs.

The CDR3 covers 13 residues. Between the trimmed V and J ends, which lost 2 bases and 5 bases, there was a span of 9 bases. The germline CDR1 and CDR2 sequences are MNHEY and SVGEGT. The receptor's source is a woman aged 45-65 years with COVID-19, enrolled during active disease. The rearrangement links TRBV6-2 or TRBV6-3 to TRBJ2-5; no firm D call. The sequencing sample was made of peripheral blood. The CDR3 region is CASSYNRLETQYF. Here the CDR3 DNA reads TGTGCCAGCAGTTACAATCGTTTGGAGACCCAGTACTTC.